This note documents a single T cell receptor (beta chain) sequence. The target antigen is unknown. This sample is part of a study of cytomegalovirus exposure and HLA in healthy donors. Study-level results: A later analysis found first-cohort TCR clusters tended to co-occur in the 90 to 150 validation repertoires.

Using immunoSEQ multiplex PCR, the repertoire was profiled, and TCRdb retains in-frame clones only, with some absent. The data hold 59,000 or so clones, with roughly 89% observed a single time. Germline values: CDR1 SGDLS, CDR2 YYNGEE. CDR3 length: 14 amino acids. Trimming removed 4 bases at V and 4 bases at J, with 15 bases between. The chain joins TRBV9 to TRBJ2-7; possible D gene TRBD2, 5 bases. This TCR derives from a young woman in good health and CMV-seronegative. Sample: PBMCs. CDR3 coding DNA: TGTGCCAGCAGCCCGGAGGTTGGGCCTTACGAGCAGTACTTC. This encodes CASSPEVGPYEQYF.